The 3 T cell receptor beta chains in this list originate from one sample, sequenced in a study of cytomegalovirus exposure and HLA in healthy donors (dated by TCRdb to about 2017). Preparation of the library involved the immunoSEQ multiplex PCR assay. The multiplex PCR relied on a mix of 60 forward primers for TCR Vbeta segments and 13 reverse primers for TCR Jbeta segments. The clones in this table, taken by TCRdb from immuneACCESS, are in-frame only. Not every clone is retained; where verified, under half of the shortfall comes from an unresolved V gene, and the cause of the rest is unknown. The sample includes about 140,000 clones, with over 65% observed a single time. The biggest ten clones account for 1.5% to 2% of the sample. Sequencing was done on a sample of PBMCs. The receptor source for this set is a woman in her twenties or thirties in good health and CMV-seronegative.

The chain employs TRBV18 and TRBJ2-3; TRBD2 matches at 8 bases. This CDR3 region has 14 residues. Looked up from germline, CDR1 is KGHSH and CDR2 is LQKENI. The V gene end was trimmed by 4 bases and the J gene end by 7 bases; junction bases not matched to a gene: 7. Written as DNA, the CDR3 is TGTGCCAGCTCACTGAGCGGGAGTAGCAATACGCAGTATTTT. Translating it yields CASSLSGSSNTQYF.

The V call is TRBV7-2, the J call TRBJ2-7; D may be TRBD2 (5 bases). V was trimmed by 5 bases and J by 0 bases, leaving 8 bases between them. Germline assignment: CDR1 SGHTA and CDR2 FQGNSA. CDR3 length equals 13 residues. This chain's CDR3 is CASSLGISYEQYF. In nucleotides, the CDR3 is TGTGCCAGCAGCCTCGGGATCTCCTACGAGCAGTACTTC.

The rearrangement uses TRBV2 and TRBJ2-7; D gene uncertain. The CDR3 sequence is 13 residues long. Germline V lookup: CDR1 SNHLY, CDR2 FYNNEI. Trimming cost V 5 bases and J 4 bases, with 12 bases left between them. DNA of the CDR3: TGTGCCAGCAGTTTGGCGCTCAGGTACGAGCAGTACGTC. The encoded protein is CASSLALRYEQYV.